The rows below give T cell receptor beta chains drawn from one sample of a study of regulatory T cells in long-lasting Graves disease. In TCRdb, the multiplex PCR reads were re-called with MiXCR into one record per CDR3 protein. Of approximately 490,000 distinct CDR3 sequences detected, roughly 17% appear once; the ten largest clones hold 10% to 15%. Another study also made use of these data, one on T cells in Graves' hyperthyroidism and ophthalmopathy.

The starting material was peripheral blood mononuclear cells (PBMCs), obtained at new diagnosis, from a patient treated with antithyroid drugs. The source of these receptors is a man aged 40-49 years with Graves disease. The CDR3 runs from the conserved cysteine through the conserved F or W. D genes are given only for firm matches. The size entry is marked missing in some rows and otherwise reads once, few, many or a size class.

CDR3,DNA,V,J,length,D,size
CAISEIGDTQYF,TGTGCCATCAGTGAGATCGGTGATACGCAGTATTTT,TRBV10-3,TRBJ2-3,12,.,few
CASRTDMNTEAFF,TGTGCCAGCAGGACGGACATGAACACTGAAGCTTTCTTT,TRBV2,TRBJ1-1,13,.,many
CASSLQREGPKNIQYF,TGTGCCAGCAGTTTACAGCGGGAGGGACCTAAAAACATTCAGTACTTC,TRBV28,TRBJ2-4,16,TRBD2,.
CASSPAADTQYF,TGTGCCAGCTCACCGGCCGCAGATACGCAGTATTTT,TRBV18,TRBJ2-3,12,.,many
CASTSRDLSGNTIYF,TGTGCCAGCACAAGCCGGGACCTCTCTGGAAACACCATATATTTT,TRBV12-3/TRBV12-4,TRBJ1-3,15,.,.
CASGGTSGRALYEQYF,TGTGCCAGCGGGGGGACTAGCGGGAGGGCTCTCTACGAGCAGTACTTC,TRBV2,TRBJ2-7,16,TRBD2,many
CASSLILYNEQFF,TGTGCCAGCAGTTTAATTCTGTACAATGAGCAGTTCTTC,TRBV28,TRBJ2-1,13,.,many
CASSRTWLYNEQFF,TGTGCCAGCAGTCGGACTTGGTTATACAATGAGCAGTTCTTC,TRBV27,TRBJ2-1,14,.,.
CASRRGGESEKLFF,TGTGCCAGCAGACGAGGGGGCGAGAGCGAAAAACTGTTTTTT,TRBV28,TRBJ1-4,14,TRBD1,.
CASTFSPDQPQHF,TGTGCCAGCACATTTAGTCCGGACCAGCCCCAGCATTTT,TRBV12-3/TRBV12-4,TRBJ1-5,13,.,few
CASRASGSPGELFF,TGTGCCAGCAGGGCTAGCGGGAGCCCCGGGGAGCTGTTTTTT,TRBV2,TRBJ2-2,14,TRBD2,many
CASSQTSGRDTQYF,TGTGCCAGCAGCCAGACTAGCGGGAGAGATACGCAGTATTTT,TRBV9,TRBJ2-3,14,TRBD2,many
CASSWGQSSYEQYF,TGTGCCAGCAGTTGGGGCCAATCCTCCTACGAGCAGTACTTC,TRBV6-9,TRBJ2-7,14,.,few
CASSGAGTDTQYF,TGCGCCAGCAGCGGGGCGGGCACAGATACGCAGTATTTT,TRBV5-1,TRBJ2-3,13,.,.